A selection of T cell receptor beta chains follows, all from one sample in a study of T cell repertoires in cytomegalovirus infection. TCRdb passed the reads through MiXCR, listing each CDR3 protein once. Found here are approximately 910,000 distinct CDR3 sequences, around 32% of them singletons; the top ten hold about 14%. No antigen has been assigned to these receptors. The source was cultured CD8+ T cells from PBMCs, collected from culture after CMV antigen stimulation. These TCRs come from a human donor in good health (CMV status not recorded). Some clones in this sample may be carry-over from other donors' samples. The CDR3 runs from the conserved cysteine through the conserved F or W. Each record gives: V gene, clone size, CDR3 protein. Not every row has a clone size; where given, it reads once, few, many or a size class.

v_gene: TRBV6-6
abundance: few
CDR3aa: CASSYSDSYTDTQYF

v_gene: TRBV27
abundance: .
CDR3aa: CASSKTSTYEQYF

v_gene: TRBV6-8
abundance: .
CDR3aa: CASSYMGSGYTF

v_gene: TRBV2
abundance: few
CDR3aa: CASESRRGGSTDTQYF

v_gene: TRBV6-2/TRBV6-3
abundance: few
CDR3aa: CASTLDYTYNEQFF

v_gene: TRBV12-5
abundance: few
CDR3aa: CASAPLTYEQYF

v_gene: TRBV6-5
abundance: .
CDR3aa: CASSYSLAGALTDTQYF

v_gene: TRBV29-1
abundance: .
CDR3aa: CSALRGTTETGELFF

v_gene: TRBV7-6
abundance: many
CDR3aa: CASSLRGDGFGYTF

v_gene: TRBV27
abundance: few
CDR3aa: CATGVRWDYEQYF

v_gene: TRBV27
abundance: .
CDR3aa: CASRSPGRSSYNEQFF

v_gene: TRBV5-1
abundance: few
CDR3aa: CASSHPFGQGNNEQYF

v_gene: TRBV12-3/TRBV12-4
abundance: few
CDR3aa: CASSFSLRGYEQYF

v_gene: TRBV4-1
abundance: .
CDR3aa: CASSQELMLRDYGYTF

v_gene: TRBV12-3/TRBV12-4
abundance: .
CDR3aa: CASSHGRRQPQHF

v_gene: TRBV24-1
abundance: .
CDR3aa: CATMTGRFNEQFF

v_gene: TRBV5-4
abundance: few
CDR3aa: CASSSSAGNEQYF

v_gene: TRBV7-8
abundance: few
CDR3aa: CASSLERGKSDEQFF

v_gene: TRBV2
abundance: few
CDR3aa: CASSVPGQGLVPQHF

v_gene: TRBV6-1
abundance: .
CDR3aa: CASRNRDKDTEAFF

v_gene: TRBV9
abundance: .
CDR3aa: CASSGRSSGAGELFF

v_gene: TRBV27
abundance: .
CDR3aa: CASSTNGFWGYTF

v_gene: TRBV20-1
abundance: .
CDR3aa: CSASSLTAFLSGANVLTF

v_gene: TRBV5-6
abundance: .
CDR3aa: CASSPGTPITGELFF

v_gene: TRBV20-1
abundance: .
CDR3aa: CSARTGGTNQPQHF

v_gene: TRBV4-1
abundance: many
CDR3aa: CASRPRPSGQEDPEAFF

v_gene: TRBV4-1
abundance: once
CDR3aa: CASSHPGTNEQFF

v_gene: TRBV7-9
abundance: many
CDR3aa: CASEHRSGTRVWEQFF

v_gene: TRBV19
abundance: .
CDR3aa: CASSFDRGGGITGELFF

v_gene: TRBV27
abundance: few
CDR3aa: CASSVGGVTNTEAFF

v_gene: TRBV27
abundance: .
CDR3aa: CASSLSFRGNTEAFF

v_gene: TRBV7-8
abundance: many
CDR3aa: CASSSASASTDTQYF

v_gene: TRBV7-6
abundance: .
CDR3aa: CASSWRDEAFF

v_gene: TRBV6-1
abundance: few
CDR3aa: CASSVDTGYTF

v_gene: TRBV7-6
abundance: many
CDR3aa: CASSADGDDGYTF

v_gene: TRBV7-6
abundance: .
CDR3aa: CASSEGQRTGNTIYF

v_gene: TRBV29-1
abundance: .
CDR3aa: CSVKTGDHTEAFF

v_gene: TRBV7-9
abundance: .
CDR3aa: CASSSTTSGGSQETQYF

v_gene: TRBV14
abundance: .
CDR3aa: CASSQDMEVSVYGYTF

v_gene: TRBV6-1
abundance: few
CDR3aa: CASSGHMDTGELFF

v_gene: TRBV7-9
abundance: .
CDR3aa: CASSFGLPGYTF

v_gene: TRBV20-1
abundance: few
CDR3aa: CSARDLLAGYEQFF

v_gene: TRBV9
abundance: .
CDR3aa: CASSHGQGGTDTQYF

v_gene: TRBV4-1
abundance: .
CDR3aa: CASSEVSSTEAFF

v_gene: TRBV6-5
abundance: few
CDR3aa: CASSYQRLAGGTDTQYF